A selection of T cell receptor beta chains follows, all from one sample in a study of T cells in Graves' hyperthyroidism and ophthalmopathy. TCRdb analysed the multiplex PCR reads with MiXCR anew, one entry per CDR3 protein. Counted here are about 340,000 distinct CDR3 sequences, 18% occurring once; the ten biggest clones make up 49%. The specimen sequenced was blood. These receptors all come from a woman aged 50 to 65 with Graves' hyperthyroidism. The CDR3 runs from the conserved cysteine through the conserved F or W. D genes are given only for firm matches. Rows may omit the clone size; those that give it use once, few, many or a size class.

TRBV7-8	13	.	.	TRBJ2-1	CASSFDYGNEQFF	TGTGCCAGCAGCTTCGACTACGGCAATGAGCAGTTCTTC
TRBV12-3/TRBV12-4	13	.	.	TRBJ2-1	CAIARGKVDEQFF	TGTGCCATCGCCCGCGGAAAAGTGGATGAGCAGTTCTTC
TRBV6-1	14	TRBD1	many	TRBJ2-1	CASSRTGPYNEQFF	TGTGCCAGCAGTAGGACAGGGCCCTACAATGAGCAGTTCTTC
TRBV11-2	13	.	many	TRBJ1-5	CASSTQGDQPQHF	TGTGCCAGCAGCACCCAAGGGGATCAGCCCCAGCATTTT
TRBV7-9	13	TRBD2	many	TRBJ2-3	CASGGGSTDTQYF	TGTGCCAGCGGCGGGGGTAGCACAGATACGCAGTATTTT
TRBV20-1	13	TRBD1	.	TRBJ2-7	CSATDRVVTEQYF	TGCAGTGCGACGGACAGGGTAGTCACGGAACAGTACTTC
TRBV7-8	14	.	many	TRBJ2-3	CASSLFPGPDTQYF	TGTGCCAGCAGCTTATTCCCCGGTCCAGATACGCAGTATTTT
TRBV6-5	16	.	few	TRBJ1-1	CASSYFAGTGNTEAFF	TGTGCCAGCAGTTACTTTGCCGGGACGGGGAACACTGAAGCTTTCTTT
TRBV2	14	.	few	TRBJ2-6	CASTNGAGANVLTF	TGTGCCAGCACTAACGGCGCCGGGGCCAACGTCCTGACTTTC
TRBV6-1	14	.	few	TRBJ1-6	CASSPRRLNSPLHF	TGTGCCAGCAGCCCCAGGAGGCTTAATTCACCCCTCCACTTT
TRBV6-2/TRBV6-3	14	TRBD2	once	TRBJ2-1	CASIPGLAGGPGFF	TGTGCCAGCATTCCGGGACTAGCGGGGGGGCCGGGGTTCTTC
TRBV2	12	.	many	TRBJ2-7	CASSEGQPEQYF	TGTGCCAGCAGTGAAGGACAGCCAGAGCAGTACTTC
TRBV5-1	13	.	many	TRBJ2-5	CASSLEGVKTQYF	TGCGCCAGCAGTTTGGAGGGGGTAAAGACCCAGTACTTC
TRBV2	11	TRBD2	many	TRBJ2-5	CATGLVETQYF	TGTGCCACGGGACTAGTGGAGACCCAGTACTTC
TRBV19	14	.	.	TRBJ1-4	CASSMGQGSEKLFF	TGTGCCAGTAGTATGGGGCAGGGGAGCGAAAAACTGTTTTTT
TRBV7-9	15	TRBD1	.	TRBJ2-4	CASSYLTGDKNIQYF	TGTGCCAGCAGCTACCTGACAGGGGACAAAAACATTCAGTACTTC
TRBV19	14	.	few	TRBJ1-1	CASSSDSRLTEAFF	TGTGCCAGTAGCTCGGACAGTAGGCTCACTGAAGCTTTCTTT
TRBV27	15	TRBD1	.	TRBJ2-7	CASSFPGQGTYEQYF	TGTGCCAGCAGTTTTCCGGGACAGGGAACCTACGAGCAGTACTTC
TRBV12-3/TRBV12-4	17	.	.	TRBJ1-5	CASSSLGQPYSNQPQHF	TGTGCCAGCAGTTCGTTGGGGCAACCGTATAGCAATCAGCCCCAGCATTTT
TRBV2	17	.	many	TRBJ1-3	CASSEPGAGARGNTIYF	TGTGCCAGCAGTGAACCCGGGGCAGGGGCTCGTGGAAACACCATATATTTT
TRBV7-9	13	.	.	TRBJ2-5	CASSKDSQETQYF	TGTGCCAGCAGCAAGGACAGTCAAGAGACCCAGTACTTC
TRBV12-3/TRBV12-4	16	TRBD2	few	TRBJ2-1	CATGTSGLTSYNEQFF	TGTGCCACGGGAACTAGCGGACTTACCTCCTACAATGAGCAGTTCTTC
TRBV4-1	13	.	.	TRBJ1-1	CASSQTSGGRAFF	TGCGCCAGCAGCCAGACCTCCGGGGGGCGGGCTTTCTTT
TRBV11-2	14	.	many	TRBJ2-1	CASSLVQPVNEQFF	TGTGCCAGCAGCTTAGTACAGCCCGTAAATGAGCAGTTCTTC
TRBV7-9	13	.	few	TRBJ2-7	CASRPELASEQYF	TGTGCCAGCAGACCTGAGCTAGCGTCCGAGCAGTACTTC
TRBV30	15	TRBD2	.	TRBJ2-3	CAWSPGLGSTDTQYF	TGTGCCTGGAGTCCCGGACTAGGGAGCACAGATACGCAGTATTTT
TRBV7-8	17	TRBD2	.	TRBJ2-2	CASSPPTSGKNTGELFF	TGTGCCAGCAGCCCGCCCACTAGCGGGAAGAACACCGGGGAGCTGTTTTTT
TRBV10-3	16	.	.	TRBJ2-2	CAISESEGTNTGELFF	TGTGCCATCAGTGAGTCGGAGGGCACGAACACCGGGGAGCTGTTTTTT
TRBV20-1	14	.	few	TRBJ2-1	CSASGIRIYNEQFF	TGCAGTGCTAGCGGGATAAGGATTTACAATGAGCAGTTCTTC
TRBV12-3/TRBV12-4	12	.	.	TRBJ2-3	CASSFRDYTQYF	TGTGCCAGCAGTTTCAGAGATTATACGCAGTATTTT
TRBV18	17	TRBD1	many	TRBJ1-1	CASSPGTGPPLGTEAFF	TGTGCCAGCTCACCCGGGACAGGGCCACCCTTGGGCACTGAAGCTTTCTTT
TRBV7-3	13	.	few	TRBJ2-2	CASSLGQTGELFF	TGTGCCAGCAGCTTAGGGCAGACCGGGGAGCTGTTTTTT
TRBV6-1	15	.	.	TRBJ1-1	CASGAGKLWDTEAFF	TGTGCCAGCGGGGCAGGGAAGTTGTGGGACACTGAAGCTTTCTTT
TRBV6-1	11	TRBD1	.	TRBJ1-2	CASRGQGASTF	TGTGCCAGCAGGGGACAGGGAGCATCCACCTTC
TRBV28	14	.	many	TRBJ1-1	CASSFFDRNTEAFF	TGTGCCAGCAGTTTCTTCGACAGGAACACTGAAGCTTTCTTT
TRBV2	15	.	few	TRBJ1-3	CASSEDRYSGNTIYF	TGTGCCAGCAGTGAGGACAGATACTCTGGAAACACCATATATTTT
TRBV11-2	18	.	few	TRBJ1-6	CASSFANNDRNYNSPLHF	TGTGCCAGCAGCTTCGCAAATAACGACAGAAATTATAATTCACCCCTCCACTTT
TRBV20-1	13	.	many	TRBJ1-1	CSAQPGPTTEAFF	TGCAGTGCCCAACCGGGTCCCACCACTGAAGCTTTCTTT
TRBV4-1	15	TRBD2	.	TRBJ2-3	CASSSRLAKTDTQYF	TGCGCCAGCAGCTCCAGACTAGCGAAGACAGATACGCAGTATTTT
TRBV7-8	14	.	few	TRBJ1-6	CASTKATYNSPLHF	TGTGCCAGCACCAAGGCCACCTATAATTCACCCCTCCACTTT
TRBV5-6	14	.	.	TRBJ2-2	CASSLGGLTGELFF	TGTGCCAGCAGCTTGGGAGGGCTCACCGGGGAGCTGTTTTTT
TRBV18	14	.	many	TRBJ2-7	CASSTERWSYEQYF	TGTGCCAGCTCGACGGAACGGTGGAGCTACGAGCAGTACTTC
TRBV12-5	13	.	many	TRBJ1-1	CASGLVLSTEAFF	TGTGCTAGTGGTTTGGTACTTAGCACTGAAGCTTTCTTT
TRBV19	14	TRBD1	few	TRBJ1-2	CASSIPWTGYGYTF	TGTGCCAGTAGTATCCCGTGGACAGGGTATGGCTACACCTTC
TRBV27	15	.	many	TRBJ2-7	CASSMNRDGSYEQYF	TGTGCCAGCAGCATGAACCGGGACGGTTCCTACGAGCAGTACTTC
TRBV19	13	TRBD1	.	TRBJ2-7	CASREQGAYEQYF	TGTGCCAGTAGGGAACAGGGGGCTTACGAGCAGTACTTC
TRBV25-1	16	.	few	TRBJ1-5	CASSETRDDSNQPQHF	TGTGCCAGCAGTGAAACACGCGACGATAGCAATCAGCCCCAGCATTTT
TRBV5-4	14	.	.	TRBJ1-2	CASSLTLGESGYTF	TGTGCCAGCAGCTTGACCCTGGGGGAGAGTGGCTACACCTTC
TRBV20-1	11	.	many	TRBJ2-3	CSTLGGNTQYF	TGCAGTACCCTTGGCGGGAATACGCAGTATTTT
TRBV28	15	.	many	TRBJ1-5	CASRPGGSSNQPQHF	TGTGCCAGCAGGCCGGGGGGGAGTAGCAATCAGCCCCAGCATTTT
TRBV5-1	17	.	.	TRBJ2-1	CASSFNSGLRGYNEQFF	TGCGCCAGCAGCTTTAACAGCGGTCTTCGGGGTTACAATGAGCAGTTCTTC
TRBV4-2	18	TRBD2	.	TRBJ2-1	CASSQETLAGGHPNEQFF	TGTGCCAGCAGCCAAGAGACCTTAGCGGGGGGGCATCCCAATGAGCAGTTCTTC
TRBV6-1	14	.	many	TRBJ1-5	CASLQGWSNQPQHF	TGTGCCAGCTTACAGGGCTGGAGCAATCAGCCCCAGCATTTT